This T cell receptor beta chain emerged from a study of cytomegalovirus exposure and HLA in healthy donors (TCRdb year 2017). About the full investigation: According to an earlier analysis of 587 of the donors, some 180 million T cells yielded over 100 million unique TCR beta sequences and around 280 Gb of sequence data. Roughly 300 gigabases of sequencing data and approximately 80 million unique TCR sequences were included in an early release covering about 620 HLA-typed donors. The genetic ancestry cluster associated with self-reported Caucasian donors included about 84% of the 350 to 500 genotyped donors. The aim of the study was to test whether cataloging public T cell receptors could identify signatures of past pathogen exposure. The study profiled the T cell repertoires of about 720 subjects by immunosequencing and related them to cytomegalovirus serostatus. Along with the approximately 700-subject first cohort, a separate validation cohort of over 90 different subjects was used. To predict cytomegalovirus infection status, the study combined high-throughput TCR immunosequencing, statistical association of individual TCRs with disease status, and machine learning. In a later analysis, previously published TCR beta repertoires from more than 500 donors were re-analyzed and high-resolution HLA genotyping was added so that TCR occurrence patterns could be studied. Rather than using new phenotypic data, the later analysis identified candidate immune exposures from TCR beta sequences and from how often those sequences occurred across donors. An earlier analysis of approximately 640 of the donors applied high-throughput TCR beta sequencing to assess whether each TCR beta V gene segment acted as functional or pseudogenic. Donor age, sex, ethnicity and CMV serostatus were collected together with the repertoire data. A later genetic analysis took genome-wide SNP genotypes for about 60% of the roughly 670 donors and used that subset as a discovery cohort. All discovery cohort repertoires had been generated using a single sequencing platform. Both class I and class II loci were covered by HLA typing, at four-digit resolution. Typing coverage varied by locus: roughly 629-640 donors for A, B, C, DRB1 and DQB1; under 550 for DQA1; around 570 for DPA1; more than 450 for DPB1. Five DR-DQ haplotypes were handled as single units for association and clustering because linkage in the cohort was strong. On average, around 240,000 unique TCR beta nucleotide sequences were sequenced per donor among a few hundred genotyped donors of the cohort, with around 19% of those sequences being non-productive. General conclusions and limits of the study: Strong co-occurrence of HLA alleles, especially DR and DQ, made assigning TCR associations to individual alleles difficult. The earlier analysis of 587 of the donors excluded 15 to 20 rarely observed V segments, including chromosome 9 orphons, because counts were too low. A further reported finding was that TCR beta sequences accurately predicted the HLA-A and HLA-B alleles for most subjects in the first cohort. In a later analysis, TCR association rates were found to vary across HLA loci, with the most associated TCRs seen for DRB1 alleles and the fewest for HLA-C alleles. Cytomegalovirus status was reported to be diagnosed by the classifier with high specificity and sensitivity in both the original and validation cohorts. Because some donors lacked HLA typing at each locus, the association tests relied only on the typed subset. An association between a missense DCLRE1C variant and V-gene and J-gene trimming of TCR beta chains was found in a later genetic analysis and replicated in an independent cohort. According to a later genetic analysis, donors in an Asian-associated ancestry cluster had fewer N-insertions in productive TCRs than the roughly 670-donor mean. A total of 164 TCR beta chains were listed by the study as associated with cytomegalovirus. For the cohort, immune exposure information was limited to CMV serostatus. It was suggested by the authors that the approach could potentially be generalized to other disease states and immunological phenotypes. An earlier analysis of approximately 600 of the donors showed that most TCR beta V segments appeared in productive rearrangements either about 87% or about 30% of the time, which broadly matched IMGT annotations. Correlated functional status among segregating V segments might reflect linkage disequilibrium, but an unknown experimental factor could not be ruled out. According to a later analysis, parvovirus B19, influenza, CMV and Epstein-Barr virus appeared linked to several top co-occurrence clusters. At a false discovery rate of 0.05, a later analysis linked about 17,000 TCR beta sequences to specific HLA alleles. A group of highly shared sequence variants was considered likely to be a technical artifact of the sequencing pipeline. A later analysis found that most CMV-associated TCR beta chains appeared HLA-restricted, with HLA associations seemingly driven largely by CMV exposure. In a later analysis, HLA-associated TCR beta chains showed more clonal expansion and lower generation probabilities than non-associated chains that were equally common. In this cohort, only TCR beta chains were sequenced, and detectable features were limited by the absence of alpha or paired-chain data. While some public TCRs were present in many individuals, most TCR sequences turned up only very rarely across donors. In vitro tests confirmed that three of the cytomegalovirus-associated TCR beta chains recognize cytomegalovirus antigens. Roughly uniform sequencing depth across donors was assumed in presence/absence analyses, although this assumption may not hold.

The library relied on the immunoSEQ multiplex PCR assay. For the multiplex PCR, a mixture combining 60 forward primers for TCR Vbeta segments and 13 reverse primers for TCR Jbeta segments was used. A multiplex PCR assay on genomic DNA amplified the CDR3 region of rearranged TCR beta genes. The Illumina HiSeq System was used to sequence the amplified TCR beta libraries as 87-base-pair reads. The authors' pipeline ran thus. A later analysis counted tens of millions of unique TCR beta chains across the 600 to 850 repertoires, and some 11 million of these chains were shared by at least two donors. A nearest-neighbor algorithm error-corrected the raw reads and collapsed the reads into unique sequences, merging closely related sequences to remove PCR and sequencing errors. V, D and J gene segments were assigned by aligning CDR3 sequences to IMGT reference sequences. Each retained sequence needed at least a six-nucleotide match to both a V gene segment and a J gene segment. Rearrangements were called productive when the CDR3 lacked stop codons and stayed in frame with V and J; all others were non-productive. Following IMGT convention, CDR3 was defined as the stretch from the second conserved V-encoded cysteine to the conserved J-encoded phenylalanine. Sequences without an unambiguous match to a single V gene segment were excluded from the earlier analysis of about 600 of the donors. In an earlier analysis of some 590 of the donors, a V segment was called functional when productive rearrangements were above 56.7%, and segregating when the standard deviation between donors exceeded 5%. A statistical classification framework was developed to diagnose cytomegalovirus status using the catalog of TCR beta chain sequences. A later analysis assigned V and J genes by comparing TCR nucleotide sequences with IMGT/GENE-DB human TR gene sequences. In a later analysis, CDR3 sequences and most-parsimonious VDJ recombination scenarios were assigned using the TCRdist pipeline. In a later analysis, each TCR beta chain was defined by its CDR3 amino acid sequence together with its V-gene family, and reads lacking a unique V-gene family were excluded. A later analysis removed roughly 590 highly shared, low-generation-probability nucleotide sequences to deal with suspected cross-contamination and a sequencing artifact. In a later analysis, a clonal expansion index was calculated for each public chain from normalized within-repertoire ranks of inferred template counts. In a later analysis, generation probabilities were computed with a VDJ recombination model fitted to out-of-frame rearrangements, and the resulting probabilities were checked against IGoR. Hypergeometric tests were used in a later analysis to score TCR-TCR, TCR-HLA and TCR-CMV co-occurrence, with a repertoire-size bias correction applied to the TCR pairs. False discovery rates were estimated in a later analysis by permuting HLA or CMV assignments 20 times. In a later analysis, co-occurring TCRs were grouped using DBSCAN, with TCRdist sequence similarity added in when clustering inside HLA-allele-positive subsets. Repertoires with fewer than 30,000 or more than 120,000 public chains, plus five repertoires with anomalous nucleotide sharing, were excluded from co-occurrence clustering. In its TCRdb copy, this immuneACCESS table keeps in-frame sequences only and misses some clones. Where compared with another copy, unresolved V genes explain less than half of these, and the others have no known cause. V, J and clone size are taken as reported in that table, and D and trimming were inferred from the DNA itself. The sample includes 110,000 or so clones, with less than 80% observed a single time. The leading ten clones occupy about 4% of the sample.

In total, 500 to 700 healthy bone marrow donors made up the cohort. All cohort members were sampled while nominally healthy, although unrecorded immune exposures were likely present. The donor tested CMV seropositive and was one of the 289 seropositive cohort members. Each donor provided a peripheral blood sample, and peripheral blood mononuclear cells were used for TCR beta sequencing. The Qiagen DNeasy Blood Extraction Kit was used to extract genomic DNA from the blood cell samples. Turning to this clone: Its antigen specificity is not known. No clone much larger than this one lies a single base away; base qualities are absent.

This receptor was obtained from a woman aged 40 to 50 in good health and CMV-seropositive. The sample consisted of PBMCs.

The CDR3 protein: CASSKRQGREQYF. The nucleotide sequence reads TGTGCCAGCAGCAAAAGACAGGGAAGGGAGCAGTACTTC. The chain links TRBV11-3 with TRBJ2-7, with 7 central nucleotides matching TRBD1. The germline V end is reduced by 5 bases and the J end by 7 bases; junction bases left unmatched: 8. The germline V gene provides CDR1 SGHNT and CDR2 YENEEA. The CDR3, cysteine through phenylalanine, is 13 amino acids long. The entry retains the CDR3 DNA only, 39 bases that are in frame from base 1.